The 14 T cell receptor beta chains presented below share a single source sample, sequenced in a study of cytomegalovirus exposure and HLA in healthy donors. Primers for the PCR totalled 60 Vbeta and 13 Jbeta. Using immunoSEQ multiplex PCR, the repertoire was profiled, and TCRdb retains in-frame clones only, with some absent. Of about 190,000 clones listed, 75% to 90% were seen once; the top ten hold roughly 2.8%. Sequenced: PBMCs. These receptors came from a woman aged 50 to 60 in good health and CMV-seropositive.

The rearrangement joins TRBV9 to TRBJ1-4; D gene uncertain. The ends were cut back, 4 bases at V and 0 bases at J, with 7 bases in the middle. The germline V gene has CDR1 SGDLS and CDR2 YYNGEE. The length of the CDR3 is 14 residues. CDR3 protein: CASSTEATNEKLFF. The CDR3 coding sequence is TGTGCCAGCAGCACCGAGGCAACTAATGAAAAACTGTTTTTT. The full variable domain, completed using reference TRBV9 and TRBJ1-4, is DSGVTQTPKHLITATGQRVTLRCSPRSGDLSVYWYQQSLDQGLQFLIQYYNGEERAKGNILERFSAQQFPDLHSELNLSSLELGDSALYFCASSTEATNEKLFFGSGTQLSVL.

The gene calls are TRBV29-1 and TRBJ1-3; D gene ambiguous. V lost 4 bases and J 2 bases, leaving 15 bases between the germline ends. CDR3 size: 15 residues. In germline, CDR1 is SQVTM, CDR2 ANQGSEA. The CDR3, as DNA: TGCAGCGTTGCAACCGGGGATGTGGCTGGAAACACCATATATTTT. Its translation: CSVATGDVAGNTIYF.

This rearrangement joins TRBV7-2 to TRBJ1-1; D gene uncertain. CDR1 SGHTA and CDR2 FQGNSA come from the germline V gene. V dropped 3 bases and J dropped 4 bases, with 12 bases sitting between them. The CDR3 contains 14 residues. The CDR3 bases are TGTGCCAGCAGCTTCGGCAGAGGAGGCACTGAAGCTTTCTTT. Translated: CASSFGRGGTEAFF.

Written as DNA, the CDR3 is TGCGCCAGCAGCCGGACTAGCGGGGGGTTACAAGAGACCCAGTACTTC. This translates into CASSRTSGGLQETQYF. This chain connects TRBV4-1 to TRBJ2-5, with 14 bases that match TRBD2. Germline loops: CDR1 MGHRA, CDR2 YSYEKL. CDR3 length: 16 residues. Trimming at V came to 4 bases and at J to 2 bases, leaving 3 bases not matched to a gene.

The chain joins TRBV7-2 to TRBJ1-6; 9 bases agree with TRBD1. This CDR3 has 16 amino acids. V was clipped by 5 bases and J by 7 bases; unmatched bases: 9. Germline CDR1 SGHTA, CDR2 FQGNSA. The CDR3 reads CASSVLQGAINSPLHF. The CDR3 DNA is TGTGCCAGCAGCGTCCTACAGGGGGCTATAAATTCACCCCTCCACTTT.

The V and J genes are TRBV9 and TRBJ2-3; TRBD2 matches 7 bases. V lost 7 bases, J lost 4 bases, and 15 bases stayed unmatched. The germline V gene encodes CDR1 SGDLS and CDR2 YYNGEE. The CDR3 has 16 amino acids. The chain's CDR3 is CASGAGRGPGADTQYF. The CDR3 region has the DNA TGTGCCAGCGGAGCGGGAAGAGGGCCTGGGGCAGATACGCAGTATTTT.

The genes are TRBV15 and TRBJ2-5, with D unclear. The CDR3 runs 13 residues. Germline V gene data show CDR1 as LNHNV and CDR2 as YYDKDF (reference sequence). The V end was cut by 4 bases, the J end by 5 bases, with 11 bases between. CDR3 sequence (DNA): TGTGCCACCAGCACCAGCCACGGGGAGACCCAGTACTTC. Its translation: CATSTSHGETQYF.

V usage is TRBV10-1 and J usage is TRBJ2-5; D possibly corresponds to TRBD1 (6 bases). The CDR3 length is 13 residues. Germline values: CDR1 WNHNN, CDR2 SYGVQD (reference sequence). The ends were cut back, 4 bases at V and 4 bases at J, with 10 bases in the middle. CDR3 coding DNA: TGCGCCAGCAGTGCTAGAGGGGGAGAGACCCAGTACTTC. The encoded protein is CASSARGGETQYF.

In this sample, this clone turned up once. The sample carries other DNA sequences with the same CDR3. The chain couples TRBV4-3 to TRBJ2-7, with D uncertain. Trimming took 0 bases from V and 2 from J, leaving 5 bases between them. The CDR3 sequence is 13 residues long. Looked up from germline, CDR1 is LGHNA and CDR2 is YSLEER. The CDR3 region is CASSQDLTYEQYF. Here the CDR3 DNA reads TGCGCCAGCAGCCAAGATCTTACCTACGAGCAGTACTTC.

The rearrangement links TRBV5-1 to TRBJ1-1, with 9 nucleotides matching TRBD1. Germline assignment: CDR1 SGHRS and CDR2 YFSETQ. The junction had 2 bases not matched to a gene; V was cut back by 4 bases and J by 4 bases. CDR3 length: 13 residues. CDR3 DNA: TGCGCCAGCAGCGGACAGGGGAGCACTGAAGCTTTCTTT. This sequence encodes CASSGQGSTEAFF. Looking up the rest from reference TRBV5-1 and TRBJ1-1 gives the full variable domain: KAGVTQTPRYLIKTRGQQVTLSCSPISGHRSVSWYQQTPGQGLQFLFEYFSETQRNKGNFPGRFSGRQFSNSRSEMNVSTLELGDSALYLCASSGQGSTEAFFGQGTRLTVV.

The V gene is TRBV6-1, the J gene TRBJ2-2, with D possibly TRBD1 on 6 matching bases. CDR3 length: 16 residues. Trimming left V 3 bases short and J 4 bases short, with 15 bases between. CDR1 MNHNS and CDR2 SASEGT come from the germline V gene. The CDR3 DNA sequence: TGTGCCAGCAGTGACCGGGTGGGGGCGAGCACCGGGGAGCTGTTTTTT. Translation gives CASSDRVGASTGELFF.

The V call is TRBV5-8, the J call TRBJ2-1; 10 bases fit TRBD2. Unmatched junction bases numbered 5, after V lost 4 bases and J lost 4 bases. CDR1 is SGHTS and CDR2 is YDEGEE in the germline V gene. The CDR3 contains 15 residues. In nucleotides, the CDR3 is TGTGCCAGCAGCCCTGCTAGCGGGGGTTACAATGAGCAGTTCTTC. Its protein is CASSPASGGYNEQFF.

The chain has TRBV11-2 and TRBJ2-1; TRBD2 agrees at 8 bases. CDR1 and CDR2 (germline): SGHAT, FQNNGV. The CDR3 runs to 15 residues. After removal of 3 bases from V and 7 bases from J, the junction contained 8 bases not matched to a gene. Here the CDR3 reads CASSFAGGKGNEQFF. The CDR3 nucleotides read TGTGCCAGCAGCTTCGCGGGGGGTAAGGGGAATGAGCAGTTCTTC. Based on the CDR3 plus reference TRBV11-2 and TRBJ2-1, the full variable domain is EAGVAQSPRYKIIEKRQSVAFWCNPISGHATLYWYQQILGQGPKLLIQFQNNGVVDDSQLPKDRFSAERLKGVDSTLKIQPAKLEDSAVYLCASSFAGGKGNEQFFGPGTRLTVL.

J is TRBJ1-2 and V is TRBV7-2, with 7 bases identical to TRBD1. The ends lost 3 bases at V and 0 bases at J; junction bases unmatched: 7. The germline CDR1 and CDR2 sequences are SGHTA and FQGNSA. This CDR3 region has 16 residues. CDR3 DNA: TGTGCCAGCAGCTTTACAGGGGCCCGAACTAACTATGGCTACACCTTC. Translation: CASSFTGARTNYGYTF.